The 10 T cell receptor beta chains reported below all come from one sample, sequenced in a study of T cells in localized non-small cell lung cancer (dated by TCRdb to about 2020). The library was obtained by the immunoSEQ multiplex PCR assay. Not all clones reach the TCRdb copy of this immuneACCESS table, which keeps in-frame sequences only. Checked studies attribute under half of the gap to unresolved V genes and leave the rest unexplained. The sample table shows about 62,000 clones, and about four fifths are seen once. Less than 5.5% of the sample lies in the top ten. Sequences were derived from PBMCs, sampled before any cancer treatment. The receptors here all came from a man between 40 and 75 years old with stage II lung adenocarcinoma.

The V gene is TRBV6-5, the J gene TRBJ1-2; 8 bases align to TRBD1. This CDR3 is 15 amino acids long. J lost 4 bases, V lost 4 bases, and 8 bases had no gene match. Germline values: CDR1 MNHEY, CDR2 SVGAGI. CDR3 in DNA: TGTGCCAGCAGTTCCCCGGGACAGGTGCCCTATGGCTACACCTTC. Its translation is CASSSPGQVPYGYTF.

V usage is TRBV18 and J usage is TRBJ2-2; no definite D call. V was cut by 2 bases and J by 1 base, with 8 bases left in between. The CDR3 consists of 15 residues. The germline V gene has CDR1 KGHSH and CDR2 LQKENI. The CDR3, as DNA: TGTGCCAGCTCACCAAAATTGGAGAACACCGGGGAGCTGTTTTTT. It encodes CASSPKLENTGELFF. Combining the CDR3 with reference TRBV18 and TRBJ2-2 gives the whole variable domain NAGVMQNPRHLVRRRGQEARLRCSPMKGHSHVYWYRQLPEEGLKFMVYLQKENIIDESGMPKERFSAEFPKEGPSILRIQQVVRGDSAAYFCASSPKLENTGELFFGEGSRLTVL.

The chain recombines TRBV29-1 with TRBJ1-1; D is unresolved. With 6 bases removed from V and 2 bases from J, the gap between germline ends came to 13 bases. Germline-derived CDR1 and CDR2 are SQVTM and ANQGSEA. The CDR3 loop spans 13 amino acids. This CDR3 is CSVMKQLNTEAFF. In nucleotides, the CDR3 is TGCAGCGTAATGAAACAGCTTAACACTGAAGCTTTCTTT. The whole variable domain, remainder taken from reference TRBV29-1 and TRBJ1-1, is SAVISQKPSRDICQRGTSLTIQCQVDSQVTMMFWYRQQPGQSLTLIATANQGSEATYESGFVIDKFPISRPNLTFSTLTVSNMSPEDSSIYLCSVMKQLNTEAFFGQGTRLTVV.

The V call is TRBV7-8, the J call TRBJ1-2; a weak D match, TRBD1 (6 bases). Germline V CDR1 and CDR2: SGHVS, FQNEAQ. The V end lost 5 bases, the J end lost 4 bases, and 14 bases lay between the germline ends. The CDR3 spans 14 residues. CDR3 amino acids: CASSTTQGPYGYTF. Written as DNA, the CDR3 is TGTGCCAGCAGCACCACACAGGGCCCCTATGGCTACACCTTC.

The rearrangement uses TRBV6-5 and TRBJ2-7, with TRBD2 identical over 12 bases. CDR1 is MNHEY and CDR2 is SVGAGI in the germline V gene. The CDR3 length is 14 residues. With V trimmed by 6 bases and J by 2 bases, 2 bases remained unmatched. The CDR3 spells CASRRLAGAYEQYF. The CDR3 DNA is TGTGCCAGCAGGCGACTAGCGGGAGCCTACGAGCAGTACTTC.

The CDR3 sequence: CASGLSRSSYNEQFF. In nucleotides, the CDR3 is TGTGCTAGTGGTTTATCGCGCAGCTCCTACAATGAGCAGTTCTTC. The genes are TRBV12-5 and TRBJ2-1; unclear D gene. The CDR3 is 15 residues long. V was pared by 3 bases and J by 0 bases, with 9 bases between. Germline CDR1 LGHNT, CDR2 FRNRAP.

The gene calls are TRBV21-1 and TRBJ1-5. TRBV21-1 is an annotated pseudogene. The CDR3 consists of 17 residues. The CDR3, as DNA: TGTGCCAGCAGCAAAGCGGGTATTAGGGAGAGCAATCAGCCCCAGCATTTT. Translation gives CASSKAGIRESNQPQHF.

Judged by abundance, this clone is medium-sized. Other DNA sequences in this specimen translate into the identical CDR3. The chain carries TRBV5-5 and TRBJ2-1; no definite D call. There are 13 residues in the CDR3. From germline, CDR1 is SGHKS and CDR2 YYEKEE (reference sequence). The ends were cut back, 0 bases at V and 3 bases at J, with 4 bases in the middle. The CDR3 loop is CASSLDSYNEQFF. The CDR3 coding sequence is TGTGCCAGCAGCTTGGACAGCTACAATGAGCAGTTCTTC.

In DNA, the CDR3 is TGTGCCAGCACAATCGGTGGGACCTACGAGCAGTACTTC. Translation: CASTIGGTYEQYF. The genes are TRBV6-1 and TRBJ2-7; D is uncertain. The CDR3 contains 13 residues. With 7 bases removed from V and 2 bases from J, the gap between germline ends came to 12 bases. The germline V gene encodes CDR1 MNHNS and CDR2 SASEGT.

The V call is TRBV6-5, the J call TRBJ1-1, with D uncertain. The CDR3 runs to 14 residues. V was cut by 7 bases and J by 5 bases, with 17 bases left in between. CDR1 is MNHEY, CDR2 SVGAGI, per germline. CDR3 bases: TGTGCCAGCACCTCTAAGCGGATCGGGACTGAAGCTTTCTTT. This gives the protein CASTSKRIGTEAFF.